Below are 20 T cell receptor beta chains sequenced from a single sample in a study of beta chain features in type 1 diabetes. Whole-study findings and limits: Moderate but significant shortening of TCRB CDR3s was recorded in all four CD4+ subsets from Type 1 diabetes patients.

The antigens these receptors bind are not known. TCRB transcripts that were expressed got sequenced, as all of the isolated RNA had been reverse transcribed. The assay was immunoSEQ multiplex PCR, and TCRdb's table has in-frame clones only and misses some. Here the sample spans some 660,000 clones, over 12% being singletons. Input material: naive CD4+ T cells from blood. The receptors were sampled from a man younger than 35 with type 1 diabetes.

This sequence joins TRBV28 and TRBJ2-7; D remains ambiguous. The ends were cut back, 1 base at V and 4 bases at J, with 2 bases in the middle. CDR3 length equals 11 residues. Germline CDR1 and CDR2: MDHEN and SYDVKM. The DNA of the CDR3 is TGTGCCAGCAGTTTATATTACGAGCAGTACTTC. Translating it yields CASSLYYEQYF.

V usage is TRBV9 and J usage is TRBJ2-1, with 9 bases that match TRBD2. The CDR3 sequence is 18 residues long. Germline loops: CDR1 SGDLS, CDR2 YYNGEE. V lost 0 bases and J lost 6; bases outside the gene matches: 13. The CDR3 DNA sequence: TGTGCCAGCAGCGTAGCGGCTAGCGGGATGTCGGGGCTCAATGAGCAGTTCTTC. It translates to CASSVAASGMSGLNEQFF.

In its sample, this clone was seen a few times. The gene calls are TRBV9 and TRBJ2-7; D possibly uses TRBD1 or TRBD2 (5 bases each). CDR1 and CDR2 (germline): SGDLS, YYNGEE. Trimming pared 0 bases from V and 6 bases from J, leaving 13 bases between. The CDR3 is made up of 14 amino acids. In DNA form, the CDR3 reads TGTGCCAGCAGCGTAGGCAGGGACGATATCGAGCAGTACTTC. This encodes CASSVGRDDIEQYF.

This chain joins TRBV7-2 and TRBJ2-2; D is undetermined. CDR3 length equals 14 residues. Trimming removed 2 bases at V and 6 bases at J, with 10 bases between. Germline lookup yields CDR1 SGHTA and CDR2 FQGNSA. The CDR3 nucleotides read TGTGCCAGCAGCTTAAGGATTAATCCCGGGGAGCTGTTTTTT. It is translated as CASSLRINPGELFF. Variable domain in full (rest from reference TRBV7-2 and TRBJ2-2): GAGVSQSPSNKVTEKGKDVELRCDPISGHTALYWYRQSLGQGLEFLIYFQGNSAPDKSGLPSDRFSAERTGGSVSTLTIQRTQQEDSAVYLCASSLRINPGELFFGEGSRLTVL.

This clone was seen a few times. V is TRBV4-3 and J is TRBJ1-3; D unresolved. The CDR3 is 13 amino acids. V was trimmed by 3 bases and J by 4 bases, leaving 7 bases between them. Per germline, CDR1 LGHNA and CDR2 YSLEER. The chain's CDR3 is CASSQGGGNTIYF. CDR3 bases: TGCGCCAGCAGCCAGGGCGGGGGAAACACCATATATTTT.

This clone was seen more than once but under ten times. The rearrangement uses TRBV7-2 and TRBJ2-1, with D perhaps TRBD2 (5 bases). This CDR3 is built from 16 residues. The germline gives CDR1 SGHTA, CDR2 FQGNSA. The ends were cut back, 5 bases at V and 0 bases at J, with 14 bases in the middle. The CDR3 sequence is CASSRRSGNSYNEQFF. CDR3 DNA: TGTGCCAGCAGCCGACGATCGGGAAACTCCTACAATGAGCAGTTCTTC. The full variable domain, its missing parts supplied by reference TRBV7-2 and TRBJ2-1, is GAGVSQSPSNKVTEKGKDVELRCDPISGHTALYWYRQSLGQGLEFLIYFQGNSAPDKSGLPSDRFSAERTGGSVSTLTIQRTQQEDSAVYLCASSRRSGNSYNEQFFGPGTRLTVL.

V usage is TRBV9 and J usage is TRBJ1-2, with 7 bases identical to TRBD1. Looked up from germline, CDR1 is SGDLS and CDR2 is YYNGEE. The CDR3 covers 12 residues. Unmatched junction bases numbered 2, after V lost 1 base and J lost 8 bases. CDR3 sequence: CASSVTGEGYTF. In nucleotides, the CDR3 is TGTGCCAGCAGCGTAACAGGGGAAGGCTACACCTTC.

This clone was picked up a small number of times. CDR3 protein: CAISEAQGATDTQYF. The CDR3 bases are TGTGCCATCAGTGAGGCACAGGGGGCAACAGATACGCAGTATTTT. The genes are TRBV10-3 and TRBJ2-3; 9 bases match TRBD1. With V trimmed by 2 bases and J by 3 bases, 3 bases remained unmatched. The CDR3 has 15 residues. Germline loops: CDR1 ENHRY, CDR2 SYGVKD.

This clone was seen a handful of times. This rearrangement joins TRBV5-1 to TRBJ2-2; D is uncertain. Trimming removed 0 bases from V and 4 bases from J, with 7 bases in between. Germline lookup yields CDR1 SGHRS and CDR2 YFSETQ. The CDR3 is 14 residues long. DNA for the CDR3: TGCGCCAGCAGCTTGGGTGCAAGCACCGGGGAGCTGTTTTTT. It specifies CASSLGASTGELFF.

This clone has only a few counts. The chain recombines TRBV5-1 with TRBJ2-7; perhaps TRBD1 as D (7 bases). The CDR3 covers 16 residues. Germline CDR1 is SGHRS and CDR2 is YFSETQ. V lost 0 bases and J 7 bases, leaving 20 bases between the germline ends. The CDR3 DNA follows: TGCGCCAGCAGCTTGGACGGCGGGACAGTGTGGGAAGAGCAGTACTTC. This translates into CASSLDGGTVWEEQYF. The complete variable domain, with remaining parts taken from reference TRBV5-1 and TRBJ2-7, reads KAGVTQTPRYLIKTRGQQVTLSCSPISGHRSVSWYQQTPGQGLQFLFEYFSETQRNKGNFPGRFSGRQFSNSRSEMNVSTLELGDSALYLCASSLDGGTVWEEQYFGPGTRLTVT.

J is TRBJ2-2 and V is TRBV5-1; 8 positions match TRBD2. CDR3 length: 15 amino acids. V lost 1 base, J lost 4 bases, and 3 bases stayed unmatched. CDR1 and CDR2 from the germline V gene are SGHRS and YFSETQ. The CDR3 nucleotides are TGCGCCAGCAGCTTGAGCGGGGGCGGCACCGGGGAGCTGTTTTTT. As protein: CASSLSGGGTGELFF.

This clone was found a few times. This chain uses TRBV15 with TRBJ2-1; the match to TRBD1 covers 10 bases. Germline V lookup: CDR1 LNHNV, CDR2 YYDKDF (reference sequence). CDR3 size: 17 residues. J lost 10 bases, V lost 0 bases, and 12 bases had no gene match. The CDR3 DNA follows: TGTGCCACCAGCAGAGATGGGCGGACAGGGGGTGGAAAGGAGCAGTTCTTC. Translated, it gives CATSRDGRTGGGKEQFF.

This chain uses TRBV5-1 with TRBJ2-5; maybe TRBD2 (6 bases). Germline V CDR1 and CDR2: SGHRS, YFSETQ. The CDR3 spans 16 residues. V was clipped by 7 bases and J by 1 base, with 20 bases between them. In DNA form, the CDR3 reads TGCGCCAGCCGGTCGGGGGTTCAATTGAGCCAAGAGACCCAGTACTTC. This codes for CASRSGVQLSQETQYF.

The chain joins TRBV27 to TRBJ1-4; D gene ambiguous. The CDR3 runs 15 residues. Germline V gene lookup returns CDR1 MNHEY and CDR2 SMNVEV (reference sequence). V dropped 7 bases and J dropped 5 bases, with 17 bases sitting between them. The CDR3 region has the DNA TGTGCCAGCAATAGGGTACTGGGGTCAAATGAAAAACTGTTTTTT. It is translated as CASNRVLGSNEKLFF.

Of note for this clone: In the same sample, other DNA sequences code for this CDR3. The chain employs TRBV30 and TRBJ1-1; D not certain. V was cut by 2 bases and J by 0 bases, with 4 bases left in between. CDR3 length: 12 residues. Germline loops: CDR1 GTSNPN, CDR2 SVGIG (reference sequence). CDR3 amino acids: CAWSRMNTEAFF. The CDR3 DNA sequence: TGTGCCTGGAGTCGTATGAACACTGAAGCTTTCTTT.

A remark on this clone: Other DNA sequences in this sample translate to the same CDR3. The chain employs TRBV5-1 and TRBJ2-2; D gene unclear. Germline V gives CDR1 SGHRS, CDR2 YFSETQ. V lost 0 bases and J lost 2, with 5 bases in between. There are 14 residues in the CDR3. The CDR3: CASSLEGNTGELFF. CDR3 nucleotides: TGCGCCAGCAGCTTGGAAGGTAACACCGGGGAGCTGTTTTTT.

This clone was detected only a few times. The chain couples TRBV28 to TRBJ1-2; a weak D match, TRBD1 (5 bases). The CDR3 runs to 17 residues. V was trimmed by 4 bases and J by 4 bases, leaving 22 bases between them. Germline V gives CDR1 MDHEN, CDR2 SYDVKM. CDR3 DNA: TGTGCCAGCAGTTCCTCCTTTGCCGGGGAAGGGACCTATGGCTACACCTTC. Protein: CASSSSFAGEGTYGYTF.

J is TRBJ1-4 and V is TRBV4-3; D may be TRBD1 (5 bases). The CDR3 length is 16 residues. Deletions cut 4 bases from V and 1 base from J, with 13 bases between. Germline-derived CDR1 and CDR2 are LGHNA and YSLEER. The CDR3 coding sequence is TGCGCCAGCAGCCGCCCGACGGGGGGAACTAATGAAAAACTGTTTTTT. It encodes CASSRPTGGTNEKLFF.

This clone was seen a few times. This sequence joins TRBV4-3 and TRBJ2-7; D gene unclear. This CDR3 has 14 residues. The V end was cut by 2 bases, the J end by 6 bases, with 14 bases between. CDR1 and CDR2 from the germline V gene are LGHNA and YSLEER. The CDR3 nucleotides are TGCGCCAGCAGCCAACAGGTTATCGGATCCGAGCAGTACTTC. It specifies CASSQQVIGSEQYF.

The V and J genes are TRBV6-5 and TRBJ2-1, with 9 bases identical to TRBD2. Trimming removed 6 bases from V and 5 bases from J; junction bases left unmatched: 2. The CDR3 contains 13 residues. Germline-derived CDR1 and CDR2 are MNHEY and SVGAGI. CDR3 region: CASRGTSNNEQFF. CDR3 nucleotides: TGTGCCAGCAGGGGGACTAGCAACAATGAGCAGTTCTTC.